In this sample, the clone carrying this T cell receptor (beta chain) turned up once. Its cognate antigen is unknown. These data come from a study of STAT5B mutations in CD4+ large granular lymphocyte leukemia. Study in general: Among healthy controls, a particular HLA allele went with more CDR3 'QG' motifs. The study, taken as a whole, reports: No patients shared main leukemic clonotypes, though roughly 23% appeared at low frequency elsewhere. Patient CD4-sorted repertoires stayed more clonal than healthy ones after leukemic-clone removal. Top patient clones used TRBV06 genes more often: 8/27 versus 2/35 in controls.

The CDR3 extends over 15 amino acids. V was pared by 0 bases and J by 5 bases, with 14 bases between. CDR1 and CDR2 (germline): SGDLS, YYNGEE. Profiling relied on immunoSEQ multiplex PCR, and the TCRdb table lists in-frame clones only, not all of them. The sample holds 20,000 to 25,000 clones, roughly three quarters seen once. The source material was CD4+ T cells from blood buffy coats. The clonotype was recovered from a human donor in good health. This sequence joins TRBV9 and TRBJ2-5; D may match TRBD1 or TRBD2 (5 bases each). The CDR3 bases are TGTGCCAGCAGCGTAGCTGTGAGGGGCGGGGAGACCCAGTACTTC. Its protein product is CASSVAVRGGETQYF.